The entry below describes one T cell receptor (beta chain). Sequencing was performed with immunoSEQ multiplex PCR; in TCRdb, only in-frame clones are kept and a portion is missing. Among almost 200,000 clones, around 85% were seen once, and the ten largest hold approximately 0.99%. V dropped 4 bases and J dropped 8 bases, with 17 bases sitting between them. The CDR3 extends over 13 amino acids. The germline V gene encodes CDR1 GTSNPN and CDR2 SVGIG (reference sequence). These data originate in a study of blood T cell repertoires in COVID-19. Study-level information: Acute and convalescent COVID-19 specimens originated in the United States, Italy and Spain. Sources were T cells, B-cell-depleted T cells, or PBMCs; the material itself was cDNA or gDNA.

The sequenced material came from peripheral blood. The chain links TRBV30 to TRBJ1-2; D gene unclear. This TCR was sampled from a man aged 55-75 years with COVID-19, enrolled during active disease. The CDR3 DNA sequence: TGTGCCTGGATCGCGGGAGGACGTCGGGGCTACACCTTC. Translation gives CAWIAGGRRGYTF.